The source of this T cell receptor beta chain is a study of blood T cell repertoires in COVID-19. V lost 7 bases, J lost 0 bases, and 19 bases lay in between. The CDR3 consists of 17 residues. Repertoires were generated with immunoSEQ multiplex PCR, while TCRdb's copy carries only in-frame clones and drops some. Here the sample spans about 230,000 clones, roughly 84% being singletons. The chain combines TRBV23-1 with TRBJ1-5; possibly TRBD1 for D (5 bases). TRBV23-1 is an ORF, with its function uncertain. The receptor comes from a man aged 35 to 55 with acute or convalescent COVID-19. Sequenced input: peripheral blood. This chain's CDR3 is CASKSPQGRFSNQPQHF. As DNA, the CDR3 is TGCGCCAGCAAGAGTCCGCAGGGAAGGTTTAGCAATCAGCCCCAGCATTTT.